Reported below is one T cell receptor beta chain. The identical CDR3 is also encoded by other nucleotide sequences in the sample. This sample was taken from a study of blood T cell repertoires in COVID-19. Overall study context: COVID-19 samples, acute and convalescent, were from the United States, Italy and Spain. From T cells, B-cell-depleted T cells, or PBMCs came the material, which was cDNA or gDNA.

In the original analysis: Quantification of nucleated cells was approximated via reference gene primer amplification. The data were produced by immunoSEQ multiplex PCR, yet TCRdb's version contains in-frame clones alone and is incomplete. V and J calls plus clone size are reproduced from that table; the DNA served to infer D and trimming. The table includes 290,000 or so clones, approximately 90% detected once. The source material was peripheral blood. This receptor was identified in a man aged 18 to 30 with active or convalescent COVID-19.

CDR3 DNA sequence: TGCAGTGCTAGCGGTCCCGATACGCAGTATTTT. Amino acid sequence: CSASGPDTQYF. The gene calls are TRBV20-1 and TRBJ2-3; the D is unclear. Germline V gene data show CDR1 as DFQATT and CDR2 as SNEGSKA (reference sequence). Trimming stripped 3 bases from V and 6 bases from J, with 7 bases between. The CDR3 consists of 11 residues.